A single sample is the source of the 8 T cell receptor beta chains below, sequenced in a study of blood T cells in healthy people across ages. Combining a sample-barcoded 5' primer with a J-beta primer mix, a second PCR ran for roughly 6 to 11 cycles. TCRdb passed the 5' RACE reads through MiXCR, listing each CDR3 protein once. The sample lists hundreds of thousands of distinct CDR3 sequences; more than 25% were seen once. Another study also made use of these data, one on T cells of mothers and their children.

The sample consisted of blood. These receptors were taken from a boy younger than 18 in good health.

V is TRBV27 and J is TRBJ2-5; the D gene is possibly TRBD2 (6 bases). The assigned J gene may be wrong: the sequence end matches TRBJ2-1 better. The CDR3 is 13 residues long. Looked up from germline, CDR1 is MNHEY and CDR2 is SMNVEV (reference sequence). The CDR3 sequence is CASSLGAGYEQFF. The CDR3 nucleotides read TGTGCCAGCAGTTTAGGGGCGGGGTATGAGCAGTTCTTC.

This clonotype turned up a few times. This chain joins TRBV27 and TRBJ2-3; 8 positions match TRBD2. Germline CDR1 and CDR2: MNHEY and SMNVEV (reference sequence). V lost 6 bases to trimming and J lost 3 bases; unmatched junction nucleotides: 17. The CDR3 runs to 18 residues. The CDR3: CASSRGRVAGRATDTQYF. CDR3 in DNA: TGTGCCAGCAGCCGGGGGCGGGTAGCGGGGAGAGCAACAGATACGCAGTATTTT.

The chain has TRBV19 and TRBJ2-5; D is unresolved. Trimming left V 6 bases short and J 5 bases short, with 16 bases between. Germline CDR1 reads LNHDA; CDR2 reads SQIVND (reference sequence). This CDR3 has 14 residues. CDR3 sequence: CASSSLEIGETQYF. The CDR3 region has the DNA TGTGCCAGTAGCAGCCTAGAGATAGGGGAGACCCAGTACTTC.

The J gene is TRBJ1-1, the V gene TRBV11-2, with D perhaps matching TRBD1 (6 bases). Germline V gene sequence: CDR1 SGHAT, CDR2 FQNNGV. The V and J ends lost 6 bases and 0 bases respectively, with 14 bases between them. The CDR3 runs 15 residues. The CDR3 region has the DNA TGTGCCAGCAGATATCAGGGGCGGGTGAACACTGAAGCTTTCTTT. It encodes CASRYQGRVNTEAFF.

This clonotype was counted a few times. The V gene is TRBV12-3 or TRBV12-4, the J gene TRBJ2-1, with D tentatively TRBD2 (6 bases). Deletions cut 6 bases from V and 6 bases from J, with 18 bases between. The CDR3 has 15 residues. The CDR3 nucleotides read TGTGCCAGCAGGCGACTAGTCCCCCTACTCAATGAGCAGTTCTTC. Translation: CASRRLVPLLNEQFF.

The chain employs TRBV12-3 or TRBV12-4 and TRBJ2-5, with D possibly being TRBD2 (6 bases). The J call may be wrong; the DNA end is better matched by TRBJ2-1. This CDR3 contains 12 residues. Written as DNA, the CDR3 is TGTGCCAGCAGTCCCCGCGGGGCTGAGCAGTTCTTC. It yields the protein CASSPRGAEQFF.

This clonotype has only a few counts. The CDR3 here is CASGAARTSGGKNIQYF. CDR3 nucleotide sequence: TGTGCCAGCGGCGCGGCGCGGACTAGCGGGGGCAAAAACATTCAGTACTTC. The chain is built from TRBV28 and TRBJ2-4; 13 bases align to TRBD2. Losses at the gene ends were 8 bases for V and 3 bases for J; bases not matched to a gene: 10. The germline CDR1 and CDR2 sequences are MDHEN and SYDVKM. CDR3 length: 17 residues.

The chain has TRBV6-5 and TRBJ1-2; TRBD1 is a possible D gene (5 bases). Germline V gives CDR1 MNHEY, CDR2 SVGAGI. V was clipped by 0 bases and J by 1 base, with 12 bases between them. The CDR3 is 16 amino acids. The CDR3 nucleotides read TGTGCCAGCAGTTACTCGTTGACAGCTAATAACTATGGCTACACCTTC. Protein: CASSYSLTANNYGYTF.